Shown below are 5 T cell receptor beta chains from a single sample sequenced in a study of tissue T cells after allogeneic stem cell transplantation. The table came from immunoSEQ multiplex PCR; TCRdb's copy has only in-frame clones and leaves some out. Found here are a few thousand clones, roughly 31% of them singletons; the top ten hold 6% to 8.5%. Time point meaning: mouse harvest day 14 after allogeneic transplant. Tail vein injection delivered 10^7 T-cell-depleted bone marrow cells and 10^6 splenic CD5+ T cells. Material for sequencing was skin. The receptors originated from a female BALB/c mouse given C57BL/6 T cells with graft-versus-host disease after an allogeneic hematopoietic cell transplant.

This clone was seen more than once but under ten times. Germline and genes: mouse. The read ends 1 residue shy of where the CDR3 ends; the end is completed using the germline J gene. The V gene is TRBV26, the J gene TRBJ2-2; 7 nucleotides agree with TRBD1. There are 15 residues in the CDR3. Germline CDR1 reads KGHPV; CDR2 reads FQNQEV (reference sequence). Trimming cost V 3 bases and J 2 bases; bases outside gene matches: 3. The CDR3 DNA, read in part, is TGTGCCAGCAGTCTCAGGGGGTGGAACACCGGGCAGCTCTAC. It yields the protein CASSLRGWNTGQLY. The whole CDR3 protein reads CASSLRGWNTGQLYF.

Notes on this clone: These gene names are mouse names. The missing CDR3 end, 1 residue past where the read stops, is filled in from the germline J gene. This chain uses TRBV12-2 with TRBJ2-7; a possible D gene is TRBD2 (6 bases). The CDR3 consists of 14 residues. V was cut by 2 bases and J by 0 bases, with 10 bases left in between. Germline CDR1 reads SGHLS; CDR2 reads HYDKME. Here the CDR3 reads CASSPGGSSYEQYF. The sequenced CDR3 bases are TGTGCCAGCTCTCCGGGGGGAAGCTCCTATGAACAGTAC.

With regard to this clone: Gene labels here are mouse ones. The sequenced CDR3 bases are TGTGCAAGCAGCTTAGCCCTGACAGCAGAAACGCTGTAT. This encodes CASSLALTAETLY. The whole CDR3 protein reads CASSLALTAETLYF. The chain employs TRBV16 and TRBJ2-3; D is unclear. The read ends 1 residue early relative to the CDR3; the germline J gene fills the gap. The CDR3 consists of 14 residues. The germline V gene encodes CDR1 SGHSA and CDR2 FRNQAP. The ends were cut back, 1 base at V and 3 bases at J, with 8 bases in the middle.

By frequency in the sample, this clone is medium-sized (0.01 to 0.1%). The gene names given are mouse names. The read ends 1 residue shy of where the CDR3 ends; the end is completed using the germline J gene. V usage is TRBV3 and J usage is TRBJ2-1; the match to TRBD2 covers 10 bases. The CDR3 consists of 15 residues. Germline lookup yields CDR1 SNHLY and CDR2 FYNGKV (reference sequence). The ends lost 5 bases at V and 5 bases at J; junction bases unmatched: 6. Incomplete CDR3 DNA: TGTGCCAGCAGCGACCTCTGGGGGGGCGATGCTGAGCAGTTC. This sequence encodes CASSDLWGGDAEQF. The entire CDR3 protein reads CASSDLWGGDAEQFF.

This clone appeared a few times. Germline and genes here are mouse. The read stops 1 residue short of the end of the CDR3; the missing end is completed from the germline J gene. The J gene is TRBJ2-3, the V gene TRBV23; the table's D call, TRBD1, was not checked against the DNA. The CDR3 covers 15 residues. Germline-derived CDR1 and CDR2 are KGHTA and FQNQQP. The covered CDR3 bases are TGCTCCAGCAGTCAACAGGGGGCGCGGGCAGAAACGCTGTAT. It yields the protein CSSSQQGARAETLY. The CDR3 reads in full as CSSSQQGARAETLYF.